These T cell receptor beta chains were read from a single sample in a study of T cells after yellow fever vaccination. TCRdb itself ran the 5' RACE reads through MiXCR, one entry per CDR3 protein. The sample has 300,000 to 450,000 distinct CDR3 sequences, roughly 8.3% seen once. The input for sequencing was PBMCs, taken about 41 days after the first yellow fever vaccination. The origin of the receptors is a man between 18 and 35 years old who received the YFV17D yellow fever vaccine. Both conserved end residues are part of each CDR3. A D gene is named only where the DNA matches it firmly. Size is omitted from some rows. Given values are once, few, many or a class for expanded clones.

CDR3nt	CDR3aa	v_gene	j_gene	d_gene	abundance
TGCAGTGCTAGAGACCCAAGGACAGGGCTCGACGAGCAGTACTTC	CSARDPRTGLDEQYF	TRBV20-1	TRBJ2-7	TRBD1	few
TGCGCCAGCAGCCAAGAAGGCTCGCGGGGGGGCAACGGGGAGCTGTTTTTT	CASSQEGSRGGNGELFF	TRBV4-1	TRBJ2-2	TRBD2	few
TGTGCCACCTCCCCCGGACAGGGCGAGAGCACTGAAGCTTTCTTT	CATSPGQGESTEAFF	TRBV3-1	TRBJ1-1	TRBD1	-
TGTGCCAGCAGCTTGTGGGAGTTTCGTGGGGGATATGACGGGGAGCTGTTTTTT	CASSLWEFRGGYDGELFF	TRBV5-5	TRBJ2-2	-	-
TGTGCCAGCACTTCCGCCGGGGCGGCGGAGCAAGAGACCCAGTACTTC	CASTSAGAAEQETQYF	TRBV6-2/TRBV6-3	TRBJ2-5	-	few
TGCGCCAGCAGCCAGGACAGTCCCTCTGGGGCCAACGTCCTGACTTTC	CASSQDSPSGANVLTF	TRBV4-3	TRBJ2-6	-	many
TGTGCCAGCAGCCAAGAATGGATGGGTAGAGGAAAACTGTTTTTT	CASSQEWMGRGKLFF	TRBV3-1	TRBJ1-4	-	few
TGTGCCAGCAGCGGTCGAATAGCGGGCACTGAAGCTTTCTTT	CASSGRIAGTEAFF	TRBV7-9	TRBJ1-1	-	few
TGTGCCAGCCTTCGGTCCACATACACCGGGGAGCTGTTTTTT	CASLRSTYTGELFF	TRBV12-3/TRBV12-4	TRBJ2-2	-	many
TGCAGTGCTAGGAGAGTCTCCTACAATGAGCAGTTCTTC	CSARRVSYNEQFF	TRBV20-1	TRBJ2-1	-	few
TGTGCCACGGGACAGGACGACCGGGAGCTGTTTTTT	CATGQDDRELFF	TRBV10-3	TRBJ2-2	TRBD1	many